This T cell receptor beta chain is drawn from a study of shared clonotypes between healthy human individuals. General study results and limits: In general, naive subsets displayed greater estimated richness than memory subsets did. An effect of sequencing depth on clonotype sharing among donors was expected. Sampling included only blood; tissue repertoires likely differ.

The CDR3 length is 13 residues. The V and J ends lost 5 bases and 8 bases, in that order; junction bases with no gene match: 6. Germline-derived CDR1 and CDR2 are MNHEY and SMNVEV (reference sequence). On this clone itself: Its antigen is as yet unknown.

Naive CD8 cells lacked CD45RO, underwent positive selection for CCR7 and left out terminally differentiated effector memory CD45RA+ cells. All the donors were Caucasian adults who lived in Nashville, Tennessee. This table comes from immunoSEQ multiplex PCR, and its TCRdb copy is limited to in-frame clones, with some not included. The data contain 600,000 or so clones, about 98% of them singletons. The sample comprised naive CD8+ T cells sorted from blood. The V and J genes are TRBV27 and TRBJ2-1; 7 nucleotides line up with TRBD2. The TCR comes from a man aged 30-40 years in good health. For the CDR3, the DNA is TGTGCCAGCAGTCGACTAGCACAGGATGAGCAGTTCTTC. Translated, it gives CASSRLAQDEQFF.